This record looks at one T cell receptor (beta chain) sequence and its context. A read error may produce the germline difference seen at one junction end. This specimen belongs to a study of T and B cells in COVID-19 patients. CDR1 is MNHNS, CDR2 SASEGT, per germline. This CDR3 is built from 13 residues. TRB rearrangements were amplified by multiplex PCR with BIOMED2 TRB-A/B primers. TCRdb re-analysed the multiplex PCR reads in MiXCR, keeping a single row per CDR3 protein. The repertoire holds about 11,000 distinct CDR3 sequences, with around a third as singletons. From blood, roughly 220-550 ng of genomic DNA served as TRB template.

This receptor was taken from a human donor with active COVID-19. The rearrangement links TRBV6-1 to TRBJ1-3; the D gene is possibly TRBD1 (5 bases). The sequencing input was blood. The DNA of the CDR3 is TGTGCCAGCAGTGGCACTGGGGGAAACACCAAATATTTT. Translated: CASSGTGGNTKYF.